This T cell receptor beta chain appears in the sequencing data of a study of blood T cell repertoires in COVID-19. Study context: Samples taken during acute and convalescent COVID-19 were collected in the United States, Italy and Spain. From T cells, B-cell-depleted T cells, or PBMCs came the material, which was cDNA or gDNA.

As processed by the authors: Cell counts per sample came from amplifying reference gene primers. The assay was immunoSEQ multiplex PCR, and TCRdb's table has in-frame clones only and misses some. The V and J calls and clone size come from that table; D and trimming were worked out from the DNA. The sample records approximately 190,000 clones, about four fifths being singletons. Within 2 weeks of study entry, exposed participants had contacted a PCR-confirmed or clinician-diagnosed COVID-19 case. Sequencing was done on a sample of PBMCs or T cells enriched from blood (not recorded which). The receptor was isolated from a woman aged 25-40 years who had been exposed to COVID-19.

The CDR3 reads CASRERGLPGVYF. The CDR3 bases are TGTGCCTCCCGGGAGCGGGGCCTCCCCGGAGTGTACTTC. V is TRBV2 and J is TRBJ2-7, with 7 bases matching TRBD2. V shed 11 bases, J shed 12 bases, and the junction held 19 bases outside the gene matches. In germline, CDR1 is SNHLY, CDR2 FYNNEI. The CDR3 length is 13 residues.